This T cell receptor (beta chain) was documented in a study of metastatic and nonmetastatic thyroid tumors. Overall study: Comparison of repertoires was carried out across blood and tumor or nodule tissue from malignant and benign thyroid patients. Study findings and constraints: Benign nodules reportedly had significantly lower TCR beta diversity than malignant thyroid tumors in blood and tumor.

Patients had received no treatment of any kind before thyroid surgery. This clone was seen only a few times. The antigen is undetermined. One end of the junction varies from germline; a read error may be responsible. Authors' methods: CDR3 was compared across clinicopathological groups, and the resulting differences were used to build a distant-metastasis classifier for papillary thyroid cancer. TCRdb re-analyzed the PCR reads through MiXCR. In this record, the V and J calls reflect TCRdb's handling and not the investigators' own analysis. The repertoire holds 7,000 to 9,500 clones, with around 15% as singletons. The receptor was derived from a female donor with papillary thyroid cancer or a benign thyroid nodule (not recorded which). Some clones in this sample may be carry-over from other donors' samples. Sequenced input: blood.

CDR3 nucleotide sequence: TGTGCTAGTGGTTTACGACAGGTGGCGGCCACCGGGGATCTGTTTTTT. Translation gives CASGLRQVAATGDLFF. The genes are TRBV12-5 and TRBJ2-2, with D perhaps matching TRBD1 (6 bases). There are 16 residues in the CDR3. Germline assignment: CDR1 LGHNT and CDR2 FRNRAP.